A single sample is the source of the 16 T cell receptor beta chains below, sequenced in a study of blood T cell repertoires in COVID-19. The protocol was immunoSEQ multiplex PCR, while the TCRdb copy is restricted to in-frame clones and leaves out a portion. Of 350,000 to 450,000 clones listed, approximately 90% are singletons. The sample was PBMCs or T cells enriched from blood (not recorded which). The receptors shown here come from a woman in her thirties or forties who had been exposed to COVID-19.

As DNA, the CDR3 is TGTGCCAGCAGCTATGAAATCCAGGGCTCTGGGGCCAACGTCCTGACTTTC. Translating gives CASSYEIQGSGANVLTF. This rearrangement joins TRBV5-4 to TRBJ2-6; maybe TRBD1 (5 bases). The CDR3 has 17 amino acids. CDR1 and CDR2 (germline): SGHNT, YYREEE (reference sequence). Trimming removed 3 bases from V and 0 bases from J, with 13 bases in between.

The J gene is TRBJ2-3, the V gene TRBV11-1; TRBD1 is a possible D gene (5 bases). Germline V lookup: CDR1 SGHAT, CDR2 FQDESV (reference sequence). Trimming left V 6 bases short and J 4 bases short, with 11 bases between. The CDR3 has 13 amino acids. This chain's CDR3 is CASSSWGSDTQYF. In nucleotides, the CDR3 is TGTGCCAGCAGTTCGTGGGGCTCAGATACGCAGTATTTT.

This chain links TRBV5-6 with TRBJ1-2; D is perhaps TRBD1 (6 bases). Germline CDR1 SGHDT, CDR2 YYEEEE. The CDR3 is made up of 18 amino acids. V was clipped by 0 bases and J by 2 bases, with 20 bases between them. The CDR3 DNA is TGTGCCAGCAGCTTGGGCCTGTCCACTAGGGGGATCAACTATGGCTACACCTTC. Amino acids: CASSLGLSTRGINYGYTF.

This chain uses TRBV7-3 with TRBJ2-1; 16 nucleotides align to TRBD2. Germline V gene sequence: CDR1 SGHTA, CDR2 FQGTGA. The CDR3 is 21 amino acids. With 6 bases clipped from V and 3 bases from J, the junction kept 17 bases outside the gene matches. The DNA of the CDR3 is TGTGCCAGCAGTCTGGGGCCACCCGGGACTAGCGGGGGGGCTCTCTACAATGAGCAGTTCTTC. Residues: CASSLGPPGTSGGALYNEQFF.

The V and J genes are TRBV19 and TRBJ2-1; the D gene is possibly TRBD2 (6 bases). The V and J ends lost 6 bases and 6 bases respectively, with 24 bases between them. The CDR3 runs 17 residues. In germline, CDR1 is LNHDA, CDR2 SQIVND (reference sequence). For the CDR3, the DNA is TGTGCCAGTAGCCTTGCGGGAAGGGGAGGATTGGGCAATGAGCAGTTCTTC. Translation: CASSLAGRGGLGNEQFF.

The chain joins TRBV20-1 to TRBJ2-1; 8 bases line up with TRBD2. Per germline, CDR1 DFQATT and CDR2 SNEGSKA (reference sequence). This CDR3 is built from 14 residues. The V gene end was trimmed by 3 bases and the J gene end by 2 bases; junction bases not matched to a gene: 3. CDR3 sequence reads: CSASFGGAYNEQFF. The CDR3 coding sequence is TGCAGTGCTAGTTTCGGGGGGGCCTACAATGAGCAGTTCTTC.

The V call is TRBV18, the J call TRBJ2-7, with D perhaps matching TRBD2 (7 bases). V was cut by 6 bases and J by 0 bases, with 18 bases left in between. The CDR3 covers 16 residues. Germline CDR1 and CDR2: KGHSH and LQKENI. Here the CDR3 DNA reads TGTGCCAGCTCCCCCCTGGCGGGGGCCCTCTCCTACGAGCAGTACTTC. Encoded protein: CASSPLAGALSYEQYF.

This clone appeared a few times. The chain carries TRBV19 and TRBJ1-2, with D maybe TRBD1 (6 bases). This CDR3 region has 13 residues. V lost 3 bases and J lost 6, with 11 bases in between. Germline V lookup: CDR1 LNHDA, CDR2 SQIVND (reference sequence). In nucleotides, the CDR3 is TGTGCCAGTAGTATCATGGGGGCTGATGGCTACACCTTC. As protein: CASSIMGADGYTF.

The chain joins TRBV19 to TRBJ1-2; 9 bases are a match to TRBD1. This CDR3 has 15 residues. The V and J ends lost 4 bases and 3 bases, in that order; junction bases with no gene match: 6. Germline CDR1 is LNHDA and CDR2 is SQIVND (reference sequence). The CDR3 DNA reads as TGTGCCAGTAGTACCGGGGGACAGGGATACTATGGCTACACCTTC. This codes for CASSTGGQGYYGYTF.

This rearrangement joins TRBV9 to TRBJ1-2, with D possibly TRBD1 on 5 matching bases. This CDR3 contains 15 residues. CDR1 is SGDLS and CDR2 is YYNGEE in the germline V gene. V dropped 0 bases and J dropped 0 bases, with 9 bases sitting between them. The CDR3 sequence is CASSVAGSPNYGYTF. The CDR3 DNA follows: TGTGCCAGCAGCGTAGCAGGGTCCCCTAACTATGGCTACACCTTC.

The chain joins TRBV19 to TRBJ1-5, with TRBD1 matching 9 bases. Germline V gene data show CDR1 as LNHDA and CDR2 as SQIVND (reference sequence). The CDR3 has 15 residues. Trimming took 6 bases from V and 3 from J; bases not matched to a gene: 6. The CDR3 DNA follows: TGTGCCAGTAGCCCGACAGGGGGGAACAATCAGCCCCAGCATTTT. The encoded protein is CASSPTGGNNQPQHF.

This clone appeared a few times. The chain uses TRBV6-5 and TRBJ1-1; the D gene is possibly TRBD1 (6 bases). The CDR3 covers 12 residues. Germline V gene sequence: CDR1 MNHEY, CDR2 SVGAGI. V lost 5 bases, J lost 6 bases, and 10 bases lay in between. CDR3 bases: TGTGCCAGCAGTCAGGGGCCCTCTGAAGCTTTCTTT. This sequence encodes CASSQGPSEAFF.

The chain joins TRBV2 to TRBJ1-3; weak D call: TRBD1 (6 bases). CDR3 length: 15 residues. V lost 1 base to trimming and J lost 3 bases, with 10 bases between them. Germline CDR1 reads SNHLY; CDR2 reads FYNNEI. CDR3 nucleotides: TGTGCCAGCAGTGAAGGGGGGCCCTTTGGAAACACCATATATTTT. This gives the protein CASSEGGPFGNTIYF.

The chain employs TRBV5-1 and TRBJ1-4; 7 bases are a match to TRBD1. The J segment lost 7 bases and the V segment lost 0 bases, leaving 6 bases of the junction unmatched. From germline, CDR1 is SGHRS and CDR2 YFSETQ. The CDR3 runs 15 residues. The CDR3 sequence: CASSLVQGQREKLFF. In DNA, the CDR3 is TGCGCCAGCAGCTTGGTACAGGGACAGCGTGAAAAACTGTTTTTT.

The rearrangement uses TRBV2 and TRBJ1-1, with 8 bases that match TRBD1. This CDR3 is built from 15 residues. Germline V gene sequence: CDR1 SNHLY, CDR2 FYNNEI. The ends lost 4 bases at V and 1 base at J; junction bases unmatched: 5. CDR3 in DNA: TGTGCCAGCAGTGGTACAGGGGGGACGAACACTGAAGCTTTCTTT. It codes for CASSGTGGTNTEAFF.

This chain joins TRBV7-2 and TRBJ1-1; D may be TRBD1 (5 bases). The CDR3 totals 13 residues. V gave up 6 bases and J gave up 2 bases, with 10 bases separating them. Germline V gives CDR1 SGHTA, CDR2 FQGNSA. CDR3 sequence reads: CASRSGLNTEAFF. For the CDR3, the DNA is TGTGCCAGCAGGTCAGGGCTCAACACTGAAGCTTTCTTT. Supplemented by reference TRBV7-2 and TRBJ1-1, the full variable domain reads GAGVSQSPSNKVTEKGKDVELRCDPISGHTALYWYRQSLGQGLEFLIYFQGNSAPDKSGLPSDRFSAERTGGSVSTLTIQRTQQEDSAVYLCASRSGLNTEAFFGQGTRLTVV.